This TCR beta chain was sequenced during a study of T cells in Graves' hyperthyroidism and ophthalmopathy. The table lists this clonotype with many counts. The TCR beta CDR3 regions underwent amplification using RNA transcripts as the source. HTBI primers drove first-round RT-PCR of the TCR CDR3. MiXCR was run by TCRdb on the multiplex PCR reads, yielding one entry per CDR3 protein. The table lists roughly 600,000 distinct CDR3 sequences, roughly 15% of them singletons. The CDR3 is made up of 11 amino acids. Germline lookup yields CDR1 GTSNPN and CDR2 SVGIG (reference sequence). V was trimmed by 3 bases and J by 7 bases, leaving 7 bases between them.

This receptor was taken from a woman in her forties or fifties with Graves' ophthalmopathy. The V and J genes are TRBV30 and TRBJ2-1, with D possibly called TRBD1 or TRBD2 (5 bases each). Material: blood. CDR3: CAWRRGNEQFF. For the CDR3, the DNA is TGTGCCTGGAGGAGGGGAAATGAGCAGTTCTTC.